Following are 27 T cell receptor beta chains from one sample sequenced in a study of T cell responses to AZD1222 COVID-19 vaccine. This table comes from immunoSEQ multiplex PCR, and its TCRdb copy is limited to in-frame clones, with some not included. The sample gives fewer than 200,000 clones, around 88% of which show up once; approximately 10% is in the top ten. The sequencing used peripheral blood, collected 28 days after the second AZD1222 dose. Receptor source: an adult who received the AZD1222 COVID-19 vaccine.

This clone occurred once. The chain combines TRBV6-6 with TRBJ2-7; the D gene could be TRBD1 or TRBD2 (5 bases each). V was trimmed by 5 bases and J by 5 bases, leaving 28 bases between them. Germline CDR1 MNHNY, CDR2 SVGAGI (reference sequence). The CDR3 has 18 residues. The chain's CDR3 is CASSPRQGVLKSGDEQYF. DNA for the CDR3: TGTGCCAGCAGTCCCCGGCAGGGAGTGTTAAAAAGTGGAGACGAGCAGTACTTC.

This clone was found once. J is TRBJ2-1 and V is TRBV11-2, with 12 nucleotides matching TRBD2. Trimming cost V 7 bases and J 2 bases; bases outside gene matches: 9. The germline gives CDR1 SGHAT, CDR2 FQNNGV. The CDR3 is 17 amino acids. Written as DNA, the CDR3 is TGTGCCAGCAACAATTTACTAGCGGGGGGCACCTACAATGAGCAGTTCTTC. Encoded protein: CASNNLLAGGTYNEQFF.

The chain employs TRBV19 and TRBJ1-5; no definite D call. The V end lost 9 bases, the J end lost 4 bases, and 16 bases lay between the germline ends. Germline-derived CDR1 and CDR2 are LNHDA and SQIVND (reference sequence). The CDR3 contains 14 residues. CDR3 protein: CASDFQATNQPQHF. CDR3 in DNA: TGTGCCAGCGATTTTCAGGCCACTAATCAGCCCCAGCATTTT. The whole variable domain, filled in from reference TRBV19 and TRBJ1-5, reads DGGITQSPKYLFRKEGQNVTLSCEQNLNHDAMYWYRQDPGQGLRLIYYSQIVNDFQKGDIAEGYSVSREKKESFPLTVTSAQKNPTAFYLCASDFQATNQPQHFGDGTRLSIL.

This clone was seen just once. The V gene is TRBV10-3, the J gene TRBJ1-1, with D possibly TRBD1 on 6 matching bases. V lost 2 bases and J 1 base, leaving 11 bases between the germline ends. The CDR3 covers 15 residues. CDR1 and CDR2 from the germline V gene are ENHRY and SYGVKD. The CDR3 nucleotides are TGTGCCATCAGTGAGCCGGGGGGCCCGAACACTGAAGCTTTCTTT. This gives the protein CAISEPGGPNTEAFF.

The rearrangement links TRBV6-5 to TRBJ1-1; D may be TRBD1 (6 bases). The CDR3 runs 15 residues. Germline V CDR1 and CDR2: MNHEY, SVGAGI. The V end lost 2 bases, the J end lost 1 base, and 11 bases lay between the germline ends. The CDR3 region is CASSYRGARNTEAFF. CDR3 coding DNA: TGTGCCAGCAGTTACCGGGGGGCGCGGAACACTGAAGCTTTCTTT.

The V call is TRBV6-1, the J call TRBJ1-2, with 7 bases aligning to TRBD1. Trimming at V came to 1 base and at J to 4 bases, leaving 3 bases not matched to a gene. The CDR3 is 14 residues long. The germline V gene has CDR1 MNHNS and CDR2 SASEGT. The CDR3 protein is CASSEDRGGYGYTF. The CDR3 region has the DNA TGTGCCAGCAGTGAAGACAGGGGCGGCTATGGCTACACCTTC.

The V and J genes are TRBV9 and TRBJ2-3, with 7 bases matching TRBD1. J was trimmed by 5 bases and V by 4 bases; bases with no gene match: 16. This CDR3 has 17 residues. Germline CDR1 is SGDLS and CDR2 is YYNGEE. The CDR3 region has the DNA TGTGCCAGCAGCCCCCCGGTCGGGGACAGTTCAAGAGATACGCAGTATTTT. It specifies CASSPPVGDSSRDTQYF.

J is TRBJ1-5 and V is TRBV5-8; 8 bases match TRBD1. The V and J ends lost 0 bases and 11 bases, in that order; junction bases with no gene match: 10. The length of the CDR3 is 15 residues. From germline, CDR1 is SGHTS and CDR2 YDEGEE. CDR3 DNA: TGTGCCAGCAGCTTGGAAGGCACAGGGGGAGAGGCCCAGCATTTT. As protein: CASSLEGTGGEAQHF. The full variable domain, in which reference TRBV5-8 and TRBJ1-5 provide the parts outside the CDR3, is EAGVTQSPTHLIKTRGQQATLRCSPISGHTSVYWYQQALGLGLQFLLWYDEGEERNRGNFPPRFSGRQFPNYSSELNVNALELEDSALYLCASSLEGTGGEAQHFGDGTRLSIL.

The rearrangement uses TRBV25-1 and TRBJ1-4; a weak D match, TRBD1 (6 bases). The V gene's germline CDR1 is MGHDK and CDR2 SYGVNS. Deletions cut 6 bases from V and 8 bases from J, with 22 bases between. The CDR3 length is 16 residues. The CDR3 protein is CASSRGQRGGIEKLFF. CDR3 coding DNA: TGTGCCAGCAGCCGCGGACAGAGGGGGGGAATCGAAAAACTGTTTTTT. The full variable domain, rest sourced from reference TRBV25-1 and TRBJ1-4, is EADIYQTPRYLVIGTGKKITLECSQTMGHDKMYWYQQDPGMELHLIHYSYGVNSTEKGDLSSESTVSRIRTEHFPLTLESARPSHTSQYLCASSRGQRGGIEKLFFGSGTQLSVL.

The chain joins TRBV28 to TRBJ2-5; a weak D match, TRBD1 (5 bases). The CDR3 totals 13 residues. Trimming took 7 bases from V and 6 from J, leaving 15 bases between them. In germline, CDR1 is MDHEN, CDR2 SYDVKM. CDR3 in DNA: TGTGCCAGCAATCTTGGGGCCACGAAGACCCAGTACTTC. Translating it yields CASNLGATKTQYF.

This chain uses TRBV5-1 with TRBJ1-1; TRBD1 is a possible D gene (5 bases). The CDR3 length is 14 residues. Germline-derived CDR1 and CDR2 are SGHRS and YFSETQ. The V gene lost 0 bases and the J gene lost 1 base, with 7 bases spanning the gap. The CDR3 nucleotides read TGCGCCAGCAGCTTGGCTACAGGGAACACTGAAGCTTTCTTT. Its translation: CASSLATGNTEAFF.

CDR3 nucleotide sequence: TGTGCCAGTAGTTCGGACCGGAATTACTACGAGCAGTACTTC. This translates into CASSSDRNYYEQYF. J is TRBJ2-7 and V is TRBV19; D gene unclear. The V end was cut by 5 bases, the J end by 3 bases, with 14 bases between. The CDR3 is 14 amino acids. Germline CDR1 is LNHDA and CDR2 is SQIVND (reference sequence).

This clone appeared a single time. The genes are TRBV19 and TRBJ1-3; D is unresolved. V was clipped by 5 bases and J by 4 bases, with 12 bases between them. The CDR3 extends over 14 amino acids. Germline CDR1 LNHDA, CDR2 SQIVND (reference sequence). The CDR3 reads CASSPAGNGNTIYF. The CDR3 DNA reads as TGTGCCAGTAGTCCGGCGGGAAACGGAAACACCATATATTTT. Full variable domain (remainder filled in from reference TRBV19 and TRBJ1-3): DGGITQSPKYLFRKEGQNVTLSCEQNLNHDAMYWYRQDPGQGLRLIYYSQIVNDFQKGDIAEGYSVSREKKESFPLTVTSAQKNPTAFYLCASSPAGNGNTIYFGEGSWLTVV.

This clone was recorded a few times. The chain combines TRBV9 with TRBJ1-2, with D possibly matching TRBD1 (5 bases). Germline V gene sequence: CDR1 SGDLS, CDR2 YYNGEE. V was pared by 0 bases and J by 4 bases, with 16 bases between. CDR3 length: 16 residues. The CDR3: CASSVGREDTSYGYTF. CDR3 nucleotide sequence: TGTGCCAGCAGCGTAGGCAGGGAAGATACTTCCTATGGCTACACCTTC. The full variable domain, its missing parts supplied by reference TRBV9 and TRBJ1-2, is DSGVTQTPKHLITATGQRVTLRCSPRSGDLSVYWYQQSLDQGLQFLIQYYNGEERAKGNILERFSAQQFPDLHSELNLSSLELGDSALYFCASSVGREDTSYGYTFGSGTRLTVV.

The rearrangement joins TRBV30 to TRBJ1-1; a weak D match, TRBD1 (6 bases). Trimming removed 1 base from V and 0 bases from J, with 15 bases in between. The germline V gene encodes CDR1 GTSNPN and CDR2 SVGIG (reference sequence). The CDR3 is 16 amino acids. In nucleotides, the CDR3 is TGTGCCTGGAGTGGGGACAAACCGACAATGAACACTGAAGCTTTCTTT. Protein: CAWSGDKPTMNTEAFF.

This clone was detected only a few times. The CDR3 coding sequence is TGTGCCAGTAGTGCAGGGAACGAGCAGTACTTC. Its protein is CASSAGNEQYF. The chain employs TRBV19 and TRBJ2-7; D is possibly TRBD1 (5 bases). From germline, CDR1 is LNHDA and CDR2 SQIVND (reference sequence). This CDR3 contains 11 residues. The ends were cut back, 5 bases at V and 5 bases at J, with 7 bases in the middle.

About this clone itself: Other DNA sequences in this specimen translate into the identical CDR3. V gene TRBV11-2 combines with J gene TRBJ1-1; 7 bases map to TRBD1. The CDR3 consists of 15 residues. V gave up 5 bases and J gave up 2 bases; unmatched junction bases: 8. CDR1 is SGHAT, CDR2 FQNNGV, per germline. For the CDR3, the DNA is TGTGCCAGCAGCCTTTTGACAGGGTCTAACACTGAAGCTTTCTTT. It specifies CASSLLTGSNTEAFF.

The V gene is TRBV19, the J gene TRBJ1-4; TRBD1 matches 8 bases. The CDR3 is 16 amino acids. The germline CDR1 and CDR2 sequences are LNHDA and SQIVND (reference sequence). The J segment lost 10 bases and the V segment lost 3 bases, leaving 13 bases of the junction unmatched. The CDR3 nucleotides are TGTGCCAGTAGTATCACCACGGACAGGGAACTAAGAAAACTGTTTTTT. This sequence encodes CASSITTDRELRKLFF.

This chain connects TRBV6-4 to TRBJ1-1; 9 positions agree with TRBD1. The CDR3 covers 15 residues. Per germline, CDR1 MRHNA and CDR2 SNTAGT. Trimming at V came to 6 bases and at J to 0 bases, leaving 5 bases not matched to a gene. CDR3 in DNA: TGTGCCAGCAGCCGGGACAGGGAAATGAACACTGAAGCTTTCTTT. Protein product: CASSRDREMNTEAFF.

Points on this clone: Other nucleotide sequences from this sample produce the same CDR3. The gene calls are TRBV12-3 or TRBV12-4 and TRBJ2-3; D unclear. The V gene lost 2 bases and the J gene lost 6 bases, with 3 bases spanning the gap. This CDR3 has 11 residues. CDR3 sequence (DNA): TGTGCCAGCAGTTTATTGGATACGCAGTATTTT. Translating gives CASSLLDTQYF.

This clone was observed at least ten times. The V gene is TRBV19, the J gene TRBJ1-1; D not certain. The CDR3 is 13 amino acids. The V gene lost 5 bases and the J gene lost 5 bases, with 12 bases spanning the gap. Germline CDR1 LNHDA, CDR2 SQIVND (reference sequence). In DNA form, the CDR3 reads TGTGCCAGTAGTGTCAAGTGGTTAACTGAAGCTTTCTTT. Translation: CASSVKWLTEAFF.

The V gene is TRBV5-1, the J gene TRBJ1-1, with D possibly being TRBD1 (6 bases). V was pared by 0 bases and J by 4 bases, with 13 bases between. CDR3 length: 15 residues. In germline, CDR1 is SGHRS, CDR2 YFSETQ. This CDR3 reads CASSLDPGASTEAFF. The CDR3 bases are TGCGCCAGCAGCTTGGATCCGGGGGCGAGCACTGAAGCTTTCTTT.

This clone showed up just a few times. The CDR3 DNA reads as TGTGCCAGCGCTCGGACAAACACTAACTATGGCTACACCTTC. Protein sequence: CASARTNTNYGYTF. The chain combines TRBV19 with TRBJ1-2; D might be TRBD1 (5 bases). Germline V gene data show CDR1 as LNHDA and CDR2 as SQIVND (reference sequence). The ends were cut back, 9 bases at V and 0 bases at J, with 14 bases in the middle. The CDR3 is 14 amino acids.

The table lists this clone with a few counts. The chain links TRBV3-1 (or the pseudogene TRBV3-2) to TRBJ1-2; D gene uncertain. CDR1 and CDR2 (germline): LGHDT, YNNKEL (reference sequence). V lost 4 bases and J lost 4, with 13 bases in between. The CDR3 loop spans 14 amino acids. CDR3 residues: CASSLGPRGYGYTF. CDR3 sequence (DNA): TGTGCCAGCAGCCTCGGGCCCCGAGGCTATGGCTACACCTTC.

This clone was seen only once. The V and J genes are TRBV7-2 and TRBJ2-5; TRBD1 or TRBD2 may be the D gene (6 bases each). The CDR3 is 14 amino acids. Trimming removed 1 base at V and 5 bases at J, with 11 bases between. Germline V gives CDR1 SGHTA, CDR2 FQGNSA. The CDR3: CASSLEGGHETQYF. The CDR3 nucleotides are TGTGCCAGCAGCTTAGAGGGGGGCCATGAGACCCAGTACTTC.

The chain combines TRBV7-2 with TRBJ2-3; 16 bases match TRBD2. This CDR3 contains 18 residues. Per germline, CDR1 SGHTA and CDR2 FQGNSA. V was pared by 4 bases and J by 4 bases, with 8 bases of the junction left unmatched. CDR3 sequence (DNA): TGTGCCAGCAGCTGGACCGGGACTAGCGGGGGGGCAGCAGATACGCAGTATTTT. Protein product: CASSWTGTSGGAADTQYF.

J is TRBJ1-4 and V is TRBV2, with D perhaps TRBD1 (6 bases). The germline CDR1 and CDR2 sequences are SNHLY and FYNNEI. Trimming removed 6 bases at V and 8 bases at J, with 13 bases between. The CDR3 is made up of 13 amino acids. The CDR3 loop reads CASSRGGTEKLFF. CDR3 DNA sequence: TGTGCCAGCAGCCGAGGGGGGACGGAAAAACTGTTTTTT.